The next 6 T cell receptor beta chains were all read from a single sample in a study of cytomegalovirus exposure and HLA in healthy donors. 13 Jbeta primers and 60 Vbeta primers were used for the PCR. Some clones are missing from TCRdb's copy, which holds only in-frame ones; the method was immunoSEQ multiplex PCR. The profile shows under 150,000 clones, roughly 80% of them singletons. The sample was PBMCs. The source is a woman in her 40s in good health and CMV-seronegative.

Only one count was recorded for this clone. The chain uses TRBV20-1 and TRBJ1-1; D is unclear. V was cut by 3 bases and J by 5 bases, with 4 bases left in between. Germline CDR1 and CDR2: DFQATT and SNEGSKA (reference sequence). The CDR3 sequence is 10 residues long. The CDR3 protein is CSASRTEAFF. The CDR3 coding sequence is TGCAGTGCTAGTCGGACTGAAGCTTTCTTT.

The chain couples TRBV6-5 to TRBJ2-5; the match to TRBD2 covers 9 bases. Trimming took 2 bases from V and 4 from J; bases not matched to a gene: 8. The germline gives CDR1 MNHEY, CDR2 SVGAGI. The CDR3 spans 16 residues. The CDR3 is CASSYDPSGALETQYF. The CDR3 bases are TGTGCCAGCAGTTACGATCCTAGCGGGGCTCTAGAGACCCAGTACTTC.

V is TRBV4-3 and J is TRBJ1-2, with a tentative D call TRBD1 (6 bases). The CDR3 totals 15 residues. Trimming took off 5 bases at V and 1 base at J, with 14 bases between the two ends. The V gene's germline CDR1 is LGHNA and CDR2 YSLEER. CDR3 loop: CASSEGPGVNYGYTF. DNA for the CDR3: TGCGCCAGCAGCGAAGGCCCAGGGGTTAACTATGGCTACACCTTC.

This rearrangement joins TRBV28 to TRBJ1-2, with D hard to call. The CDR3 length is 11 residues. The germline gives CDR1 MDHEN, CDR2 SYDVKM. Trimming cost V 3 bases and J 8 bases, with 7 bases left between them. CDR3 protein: CASSLRGGYTF. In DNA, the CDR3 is TGTGCCAGCAGTTTGCGGGGAGGCTACACCTTC.

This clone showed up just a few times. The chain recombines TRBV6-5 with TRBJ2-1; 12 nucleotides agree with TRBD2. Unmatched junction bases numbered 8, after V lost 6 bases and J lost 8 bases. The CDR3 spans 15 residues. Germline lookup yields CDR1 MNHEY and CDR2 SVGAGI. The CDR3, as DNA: TGTGCCAGCAGGGCACTAGCGGGGGGCCTCGATGAGCAGTTCTTC. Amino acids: CASRALAGGLDEQFF.

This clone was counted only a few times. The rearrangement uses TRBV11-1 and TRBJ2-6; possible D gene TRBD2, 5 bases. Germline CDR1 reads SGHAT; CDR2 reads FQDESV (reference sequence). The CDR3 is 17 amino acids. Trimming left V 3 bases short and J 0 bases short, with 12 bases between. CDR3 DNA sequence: TGTGCCAGCAGCTTCGGAGGTAGAATCTCTGGGGCCAACGTCCTGACTTTC. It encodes CASSFGGRISGANVLTF.